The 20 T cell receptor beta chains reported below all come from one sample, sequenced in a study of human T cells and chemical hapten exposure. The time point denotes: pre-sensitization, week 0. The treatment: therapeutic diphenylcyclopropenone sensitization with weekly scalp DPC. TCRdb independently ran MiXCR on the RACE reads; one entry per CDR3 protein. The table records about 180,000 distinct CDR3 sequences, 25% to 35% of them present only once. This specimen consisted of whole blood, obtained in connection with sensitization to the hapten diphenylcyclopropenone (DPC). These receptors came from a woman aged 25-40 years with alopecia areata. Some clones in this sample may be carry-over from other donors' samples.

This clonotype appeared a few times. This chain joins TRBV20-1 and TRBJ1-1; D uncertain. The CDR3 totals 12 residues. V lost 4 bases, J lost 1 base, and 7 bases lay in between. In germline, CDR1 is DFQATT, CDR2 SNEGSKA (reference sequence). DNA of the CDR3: TGCAGTGCTATGGGAACGAACACTGAAGCTTTCTTT. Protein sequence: CSAMGTNTEAFF.

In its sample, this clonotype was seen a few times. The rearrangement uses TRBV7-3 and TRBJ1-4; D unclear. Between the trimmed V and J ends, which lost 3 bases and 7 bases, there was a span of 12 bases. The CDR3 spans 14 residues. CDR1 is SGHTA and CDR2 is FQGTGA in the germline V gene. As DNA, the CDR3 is TGTGCCAGCAGCTTCCGCCCGGGCTCTGAAAAACTGTTTTTT. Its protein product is CASSFRPGSEKLFF.

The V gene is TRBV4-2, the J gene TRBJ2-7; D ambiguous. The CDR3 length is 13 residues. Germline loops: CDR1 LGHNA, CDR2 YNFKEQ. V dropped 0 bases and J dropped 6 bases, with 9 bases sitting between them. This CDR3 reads CASSQDRFREQYF. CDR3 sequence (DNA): TGTGCCAGCAGCCAAGATAGATTCCGCGAGCAGTACTTC.

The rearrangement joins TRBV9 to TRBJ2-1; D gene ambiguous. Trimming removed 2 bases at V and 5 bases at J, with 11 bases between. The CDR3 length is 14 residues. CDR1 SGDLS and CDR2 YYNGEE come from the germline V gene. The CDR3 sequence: CASSVHQAHNEQFF. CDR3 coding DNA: TGTGCCAGCAGCGTGCATCAGGCGCACAATGAGCAGTTCTTC.

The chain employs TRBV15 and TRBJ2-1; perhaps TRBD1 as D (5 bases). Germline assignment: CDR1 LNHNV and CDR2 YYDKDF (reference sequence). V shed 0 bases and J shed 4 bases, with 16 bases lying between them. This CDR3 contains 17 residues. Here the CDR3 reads CATSRDPMTVWYNEQFF. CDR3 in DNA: TGTGCCACCAGCAGAGATCCTATGACAGTGTGGTACAATGAGCAGTTCTTC.

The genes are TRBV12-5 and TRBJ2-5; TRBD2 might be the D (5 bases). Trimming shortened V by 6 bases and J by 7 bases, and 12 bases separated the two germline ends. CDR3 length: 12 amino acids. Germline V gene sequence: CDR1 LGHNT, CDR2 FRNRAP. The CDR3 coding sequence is TGTGCTAGTGGCACCAGCGGAGGGACCCAGTACTTC. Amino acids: CASGTSGGTQYF.

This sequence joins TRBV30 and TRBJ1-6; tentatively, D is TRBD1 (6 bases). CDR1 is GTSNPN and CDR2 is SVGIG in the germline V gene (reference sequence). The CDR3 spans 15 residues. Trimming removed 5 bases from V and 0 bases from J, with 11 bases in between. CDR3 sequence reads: CAWGRGSSYNSPLHF. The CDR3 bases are TGTGCCTGGGGTAGGGGGAGCTCCTATAATTCACCCCTCCACTTT.

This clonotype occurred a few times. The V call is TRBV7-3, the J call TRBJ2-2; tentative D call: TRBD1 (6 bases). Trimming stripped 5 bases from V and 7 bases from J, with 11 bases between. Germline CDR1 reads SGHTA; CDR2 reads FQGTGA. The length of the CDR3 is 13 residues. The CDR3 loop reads CASSPGTLGELFF. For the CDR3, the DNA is TGTGCCAGCAGCCCAGGGACACTCGGGGAGCTGTTTTTT.

The CDR3 region is CASSGGSEAFF. The DNA for the CDR3 is TGTGCCAGCAGCGGGGGGTCTGAAGCTTTCTTT. The V and J genes are TRBV7-9 and TRBJ1-1, with D possibly being TRBD1 (5 bases). The CDR3 contains 11 residues. CDR1 SEHNR and CDR2 FQNEAQ come from the germline V gene (reference sequence). Trimming removed 5 bases at V and 6 bases at J, with 7 bases between.

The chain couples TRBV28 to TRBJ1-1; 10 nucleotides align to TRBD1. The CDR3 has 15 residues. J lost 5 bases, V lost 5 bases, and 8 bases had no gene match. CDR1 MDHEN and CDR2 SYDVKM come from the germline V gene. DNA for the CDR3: TGTGCCAGCAGTCCCACGGGACAGGGGAATACTGAAGCTTTCTTT. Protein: CASSPTGQGNTEAFF. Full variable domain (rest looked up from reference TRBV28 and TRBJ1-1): DVKVTQSSRYLVKRTGEKVFLECVQDMDHENMFWYRQDPGLGLRLIYFSYDVKMKEKGDIPEGYSVSREKKERFSLILESASTNQTSMYLCASSPTGQGNTEAFFGQGTRLTVV.

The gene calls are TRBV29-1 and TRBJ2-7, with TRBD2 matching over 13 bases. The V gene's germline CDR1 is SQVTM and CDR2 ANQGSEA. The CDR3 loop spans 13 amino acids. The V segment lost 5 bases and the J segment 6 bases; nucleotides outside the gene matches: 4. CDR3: CSVPGTSGIEQYF. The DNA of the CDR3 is TGCAGCGTTCCCGGGACTAGCGGGATCGAGCAGTACTTC.

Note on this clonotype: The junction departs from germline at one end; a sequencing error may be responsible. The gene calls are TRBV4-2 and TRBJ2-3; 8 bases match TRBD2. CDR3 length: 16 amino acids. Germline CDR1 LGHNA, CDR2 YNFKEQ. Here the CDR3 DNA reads TGTGCCAGTAGCCAAGATCCAGCGGGAGGCACAGATACGCAGTATTTT. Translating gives CASSQDPAGGTDTQYF.

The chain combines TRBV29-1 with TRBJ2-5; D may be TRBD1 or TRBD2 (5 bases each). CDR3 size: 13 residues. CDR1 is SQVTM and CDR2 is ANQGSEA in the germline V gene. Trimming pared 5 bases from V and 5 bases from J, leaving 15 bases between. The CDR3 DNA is TGCAGCGTTAGAAGGGGAAGAGGGGAGACCCAGTACTTC. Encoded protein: CSVRRGRGETQYF.

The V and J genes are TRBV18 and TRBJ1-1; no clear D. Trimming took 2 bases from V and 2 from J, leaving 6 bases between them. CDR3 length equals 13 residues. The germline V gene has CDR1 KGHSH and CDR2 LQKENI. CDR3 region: CASSPIRNTEAFF. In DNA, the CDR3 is TGTGCCAGCTCACCAATCCGAAACACTGAAGCTTTCTTT.

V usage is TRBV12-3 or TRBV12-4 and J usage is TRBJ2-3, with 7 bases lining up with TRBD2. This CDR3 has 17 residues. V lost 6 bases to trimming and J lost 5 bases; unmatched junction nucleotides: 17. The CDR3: CASSLSPGSGVIDTQYF. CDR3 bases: TGTGCCAGCAGCCTCTCCCCCGGGAGCGGGGTTATAGATACGCAGTATTTT.

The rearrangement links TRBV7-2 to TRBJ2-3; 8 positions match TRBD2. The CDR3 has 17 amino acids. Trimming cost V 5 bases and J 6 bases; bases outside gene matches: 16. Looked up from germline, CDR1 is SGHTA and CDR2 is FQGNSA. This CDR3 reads CASSPRPSGPPGDTQYF. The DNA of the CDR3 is TGTGCCAGCAGCCCCAGGCCTAGCGGGCCTCCCGGGGATACGCAGTATTTT.

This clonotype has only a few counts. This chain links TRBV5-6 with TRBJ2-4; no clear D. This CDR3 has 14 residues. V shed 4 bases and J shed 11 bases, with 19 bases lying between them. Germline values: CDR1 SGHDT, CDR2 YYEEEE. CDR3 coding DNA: TGTGCCAGCAGCCGAAGTCCAGCAACTGTCCTTCAGTACTTC. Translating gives CASSRSPATVLQYF.

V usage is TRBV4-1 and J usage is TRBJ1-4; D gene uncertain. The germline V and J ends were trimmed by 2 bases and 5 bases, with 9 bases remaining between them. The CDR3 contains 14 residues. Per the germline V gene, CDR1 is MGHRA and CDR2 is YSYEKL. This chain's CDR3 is CASSQTEGNEKLFF. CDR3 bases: TGCGCCAGCAGCCAAACGGAAGGGAATGAAAAACTGTTTTTT.

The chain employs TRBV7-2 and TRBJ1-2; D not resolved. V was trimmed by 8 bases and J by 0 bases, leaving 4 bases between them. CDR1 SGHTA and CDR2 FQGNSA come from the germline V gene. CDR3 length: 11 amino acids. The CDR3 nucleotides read TGTGCCAGCGGATCTAACTATGGCTACACCTTC. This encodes CASGSNYGYTF.

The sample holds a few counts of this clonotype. This chain's CDR3 is CASSFGAGVPRAQYF. DNA of the CDR3: TGTGCCAGCAGCTTCGGAGCGGGAGTGCCGAGGGCCCAGTACTTC. The V call is TRBV11-2, the J call TRBJ2-5; 8 positions agree with TRBD2. The CDR3 is 15 residues long. Trimming cost V 3 bases and J 9 bases; bases outside gene matches: 12. Germline V lookup: CDR1 SGHAT, CDR2 FQNNGV.